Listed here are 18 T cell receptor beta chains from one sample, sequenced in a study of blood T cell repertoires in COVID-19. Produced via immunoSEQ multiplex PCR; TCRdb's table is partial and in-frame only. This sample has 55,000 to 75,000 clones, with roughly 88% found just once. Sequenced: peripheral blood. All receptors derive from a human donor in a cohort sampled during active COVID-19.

CDR3 residues: CASSAGQRAYEQYF. The CDR3 DNA is TGTGCCAGCAGCGCGGGACAGCGAGCCTACGAGCAGTACTTC. V gene TRBV9 combines with J gene TRBJ2-7; TRBD1 aligns across 7 bases. The ends lost 3 bases at V and 2 bases at J; junction bases unmatched: 5. Germline lookup yields CDR1 SGDLS and CDR2 YYNGEE. This CDR3 is built from 14 residues.

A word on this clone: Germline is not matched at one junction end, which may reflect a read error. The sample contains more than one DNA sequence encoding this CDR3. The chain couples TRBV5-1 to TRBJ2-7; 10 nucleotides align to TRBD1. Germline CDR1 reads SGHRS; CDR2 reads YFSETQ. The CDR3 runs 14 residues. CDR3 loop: CASSWTGGSYEQYF. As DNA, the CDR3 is TGCGCTAGCAGCTGGACAGGGGGCTCCTACGAGCAGTACTTC. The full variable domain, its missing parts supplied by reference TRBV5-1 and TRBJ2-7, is KAGVTQTPRYLIKTRGQQVTLSCSPISGHRSVSWYQQTPGQGLQFLFEYFSETQRNKGNFPGRFSGRQFSNSRSEMNVSTLELGDSALYLCASSWTGGSYEQYFGPGTRLTVT.

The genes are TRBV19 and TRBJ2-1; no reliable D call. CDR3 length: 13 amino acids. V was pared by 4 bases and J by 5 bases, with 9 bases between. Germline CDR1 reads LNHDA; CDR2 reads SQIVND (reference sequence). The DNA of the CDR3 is TGTGCCAGTAGTAACACCATTAACAATGAGCAGTTCTTC. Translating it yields CASSNTINNEQFF.

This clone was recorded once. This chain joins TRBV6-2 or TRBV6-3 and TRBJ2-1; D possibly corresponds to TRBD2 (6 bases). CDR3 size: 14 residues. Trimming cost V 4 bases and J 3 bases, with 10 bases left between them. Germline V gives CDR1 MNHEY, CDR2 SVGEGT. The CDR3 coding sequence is TGTGCCAGCAGTTTCAGACTAGTCTACAATGAGCAGTTCTTC. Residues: CASSFRLVYNEQFF.

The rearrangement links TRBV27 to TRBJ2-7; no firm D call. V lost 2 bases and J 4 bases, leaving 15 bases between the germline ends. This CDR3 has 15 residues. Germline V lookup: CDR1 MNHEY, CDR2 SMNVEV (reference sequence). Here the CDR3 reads CASSLASIPQYEQYF. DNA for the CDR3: TGTGCCAGCAGTTTAGCCAGTATTCCACAGTACGAGCAGTACTTC.

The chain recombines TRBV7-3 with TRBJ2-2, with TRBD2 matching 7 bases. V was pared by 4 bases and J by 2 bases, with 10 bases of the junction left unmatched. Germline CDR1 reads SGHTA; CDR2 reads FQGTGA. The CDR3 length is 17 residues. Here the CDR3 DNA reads TGTGCCAGCAGCTCCCATCGAAGCGGGGTCAACACCGGGGAGCTGTTTTTT. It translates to CASSSHRSGVNTGELFF.

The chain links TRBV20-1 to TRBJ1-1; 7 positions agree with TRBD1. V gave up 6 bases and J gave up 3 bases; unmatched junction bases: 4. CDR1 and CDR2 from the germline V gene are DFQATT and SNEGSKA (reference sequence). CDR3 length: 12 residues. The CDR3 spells CSASTGDTEAFF. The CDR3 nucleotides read TGCAGTGCCAGTACAGGGGACACTGAAGCTTTCTTT.

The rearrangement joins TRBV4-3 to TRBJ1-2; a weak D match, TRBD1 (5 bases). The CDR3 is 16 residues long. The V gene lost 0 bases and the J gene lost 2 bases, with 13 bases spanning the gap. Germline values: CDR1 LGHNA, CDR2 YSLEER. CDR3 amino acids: CASSQDQRTPNYGYTF. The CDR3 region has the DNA TGCGCCAGCAGCCAAGATCAAAGGACACCCAACTATGGCTACACCTTC.

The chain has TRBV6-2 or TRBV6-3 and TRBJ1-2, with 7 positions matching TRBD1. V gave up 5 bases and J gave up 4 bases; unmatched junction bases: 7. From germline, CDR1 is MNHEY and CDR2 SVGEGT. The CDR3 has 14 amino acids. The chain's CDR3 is CASSTGESLYGYTF. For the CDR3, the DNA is TGTGCCAGCAGTACAGGGGAGTCTCTCTATGGCTACACCTTC.

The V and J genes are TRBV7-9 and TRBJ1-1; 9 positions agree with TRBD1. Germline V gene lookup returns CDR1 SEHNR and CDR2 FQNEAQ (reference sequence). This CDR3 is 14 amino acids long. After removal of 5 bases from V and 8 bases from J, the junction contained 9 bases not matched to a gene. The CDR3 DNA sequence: TGTGCCAGCAGCCTCGCCGGGACAGGGAACGAAGCTTTCTTT. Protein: CASSLAGTGNEAFF.

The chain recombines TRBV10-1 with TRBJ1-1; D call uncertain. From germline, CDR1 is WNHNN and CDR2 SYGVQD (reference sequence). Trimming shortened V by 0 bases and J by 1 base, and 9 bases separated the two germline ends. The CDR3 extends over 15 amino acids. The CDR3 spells CASSESKEGNTEAFF. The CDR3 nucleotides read TGCGCCAGCAGTGAGTCCAAGGAGGGGAACACTGAAGCTTTCTTT.

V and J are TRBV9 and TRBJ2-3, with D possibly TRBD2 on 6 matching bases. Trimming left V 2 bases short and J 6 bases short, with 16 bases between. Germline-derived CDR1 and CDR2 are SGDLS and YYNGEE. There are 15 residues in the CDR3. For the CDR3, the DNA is TGTGCCAGCAGCGTGAGCGGGTCGGAAGGGGATACGCAGTATTTT. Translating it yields CASSVSGSEGDTQYF.

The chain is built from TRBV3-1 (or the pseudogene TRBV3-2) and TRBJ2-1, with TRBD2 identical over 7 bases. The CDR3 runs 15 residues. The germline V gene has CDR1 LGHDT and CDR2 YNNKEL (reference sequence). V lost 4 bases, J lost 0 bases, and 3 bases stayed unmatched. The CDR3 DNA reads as TGTGCCAGCAGCCGAGCGGGGAGCTCCTACAATGAGCAGTTCTTC. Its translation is CASSRAGSSYNEQFF.

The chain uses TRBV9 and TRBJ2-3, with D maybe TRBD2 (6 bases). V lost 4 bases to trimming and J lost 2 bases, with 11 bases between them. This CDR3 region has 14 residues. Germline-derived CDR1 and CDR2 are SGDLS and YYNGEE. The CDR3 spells CASSYGGSTDTQYF. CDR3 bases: TGTGCCAGCAGCTACGGGGGTTCCACAGATACGCAGTATTTT.

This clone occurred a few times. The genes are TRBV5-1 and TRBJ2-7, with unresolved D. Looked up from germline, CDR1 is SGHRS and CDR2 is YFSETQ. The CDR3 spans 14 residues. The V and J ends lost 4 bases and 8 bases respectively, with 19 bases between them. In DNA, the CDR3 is TGCGCCAGCAGCAGCGAGCCCCTTAGACTTAAGCAGTACTTC. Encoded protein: CASSSEPLRLKQYF.

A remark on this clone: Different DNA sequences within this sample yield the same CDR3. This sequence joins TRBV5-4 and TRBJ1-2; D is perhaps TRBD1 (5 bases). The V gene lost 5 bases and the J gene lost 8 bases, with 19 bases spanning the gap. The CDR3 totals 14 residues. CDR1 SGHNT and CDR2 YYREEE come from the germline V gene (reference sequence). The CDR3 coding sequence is TGTGCCAGCAGGGTCAGGAAAGCTGGGGGGGGCTACACCTTC. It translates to CASRVRKAGGGYTF.

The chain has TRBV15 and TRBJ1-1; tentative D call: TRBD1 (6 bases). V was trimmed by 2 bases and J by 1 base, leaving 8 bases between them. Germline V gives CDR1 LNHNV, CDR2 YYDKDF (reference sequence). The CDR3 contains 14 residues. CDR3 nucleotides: TGTGCCACCAGCAGAAAGACAGGGAACACTGAAGCTTTCTTT. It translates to CATSRKTGNTEAFF.

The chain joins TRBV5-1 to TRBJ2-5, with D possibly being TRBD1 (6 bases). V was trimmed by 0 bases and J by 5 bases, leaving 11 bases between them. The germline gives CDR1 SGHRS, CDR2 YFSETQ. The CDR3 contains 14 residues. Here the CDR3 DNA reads TGCGCCAGCAGCTTGGCAGGGGCTTCGGAGACCCAGTACTTC. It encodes CASSLAGASETQYF.